Each of the 9 T cell receptor beta chains below was sequenced from the same sample in a study of T cell repertoires in cytomegalovirus infection. These receptors have no identified antigens. TCRdb used MiXCR to reprocess the reads, holding one entry per CDR3 protein. This sample has 750,000 to 950,000 distinct CDR3 sequences, with about 28% found just once. This specimen consisted of cultured CD8+ T cells from PBMCs, obtained from culture after CMV antigen stimulation. These TCRs come from a human donor in good health (CMV status not recorded). Some clones in this sample may be carry-over from other donors' samples.

Only a few counts were recorded for this clonotype. This chain connects TRBV6-2 or TRBV6-3 to TRBJ2-7; D is uncertain. This CDR3 is 14 amino acids long. Trimming took 8 bases from V and 5 from J, leaving 19 bases between them. Germline-derived CDR1 and CDR2 are MNHEY and SVGEGT. CDR3 in amino acids: CASEDLHKTHEQYV. The DNA for the CDR3 is TGTGCCAGCGAAGATTTGCATAAAACCCACGAGCAGTACGTC.

This clonotype was picked up many times. V is TRBV7-8 and J is TRBJ2-1, with 7 bases lining up with TRBD2. Looked up from germline, CDR1 is SGHVS and CDR2 is FQNEAQ. The CDR3 runs 15 residues. V lost 1 base, J lost 3 bases, and 3 bases stayed unmatched. For the CDR3, the DNA is TGTGCCAGCAGCTTAGGGGGGGGGATCTACAATGAGCAGTTCTTC. It is translated as CASSLGGGIYNEQFF. The entire variable domain, with the rest obtained from reference TRBV7-8 and TRBJ2-1, is as follows: GAGVSQSPRYKVAKRGQDVALRCDPISGHVSLFWYQQALGQGPEFLTYFQNEAQLDKSGLPSDRFFAERPEGSVSTLKIQRTQQEDSAVYLCASSLGGGIYNEQFFGPGTRLTVL.

This clonotype was recorded a few times. In nucleotides, the CDR3 is TGTGCCAGCAGTTCTACCCAGGGTTACGAGCAGTACTTC. It yields the protein CASSSTQGYEQYF. The chain carries TRBV12-3 or TRBV12-4 and TRBJ2-7; D perhaps matches TRBD1 (5 bases). Trimming pared 4 bases from V and 4 bases from J, leaving 11 bases between. The CDR3 consists of 13 residues.

J is TRBJ2-1 and V is TRBV4-1; possible D gene TRBD1, 5 bases. This CDR3 is built from 13 residues. Germline V gene data show CDR1 as MGHRA and CDR2 as YSYEKL. V lost 2 bases, J lost 5 bases, and 7 bases lay in between. CDR3 in DNA: TGCGCCAGCAGCCAACCACAGGACAATGAGCAGTTCTTC. Residues: CASSQPQDNEQFF.

V and J are TRBV11-2 and TRBJ1-2, with D perhaps TRBD1 (5 bases). V dropped 0 bases and J dropped 4 bases, with 18 bases sitting between them. This CDR3 comprises 17 residues. From germline, CDR1 is SGHAT and CDR2 FQNNGV. Written as DNA, the CDR3 is TGTGCCAGCAGCTTAGATCACCCTAGGGGAGGAGGCTATGGCTACACCTTC. As protein: CASSLDHPRGGGYGYTF.

This clonotype was seen ten or more times. V gene TRBV7-6 combines with J gene TRBJ1-4; D might be TRBD1 (5 bases). The V end lost 5 bases, the J end lost 7 bases, and 14 bases lay between the germline ends. The CDR3 loop spans 14 amino acids. Germline lookup yields CDR1 SGHVS and CDR2 FNYEAQ. CDR3 DNA sequence: TGTGCCAGCAGCCTCGTGGGAGGGACTGAAAAACTGTTTTTT. It is translated as CASSLVGGTEKLFF.

This clonotype came up a few times. The V call is TRBV6-2 or TRBV6-3, the J call TRBJ2-7, with 8 bases fitting TRBD1. The CDR3 length is 16 residues. The junction had 12 bases not matched to a gene; V was cut back by 3 bases and J by 5 bases. The germline V gene has CDR1 MNHEY and CDR2 SVGEGT. The CDR3 DNA reads TGTGCCAGCAGTTATCTAGGACAGGGATGGGCTGACGAGCAGTACGTC. The encoded protein is CASSYLGQGWADEQYV.

A single count supports this clonotype. The chain couples TRBV20-1 to TRBJ2-7; D possibly uses TRBD1 or TRBD2 (5 bases each). This CDR3 has 13 residues. The V gene lost 1 base and the J gene lost 1 base, with 8 bases spanning the gap. The germline V gene encodes CDR1 DFQATT and CDR2 SNEGSKA (reference sequence). The CDR3 region is CSARGGESYEQYF. As DNA, the CDR3 is TGCAGTGCTAGAGGAGGGGAATCCTACGAGCAGTACTTC.

V gene TRBV7-6 combines with J gene TRBJ2-7; D is unresolved. There are 15 residues in the CDR3. V was shortened by 5 bases and J by 1 base, with 15 bases between the two germline ends. Looked up from germline, CDR1 is SGHVS and CDR2 is FNYEAQ. The CDR3: CASSPTNSPSYEQYF. The CDR3 nucleotides read TGTGCCAGCAGCCCGACGAACTCACCTTCCTACGAGCAGTACTTC.